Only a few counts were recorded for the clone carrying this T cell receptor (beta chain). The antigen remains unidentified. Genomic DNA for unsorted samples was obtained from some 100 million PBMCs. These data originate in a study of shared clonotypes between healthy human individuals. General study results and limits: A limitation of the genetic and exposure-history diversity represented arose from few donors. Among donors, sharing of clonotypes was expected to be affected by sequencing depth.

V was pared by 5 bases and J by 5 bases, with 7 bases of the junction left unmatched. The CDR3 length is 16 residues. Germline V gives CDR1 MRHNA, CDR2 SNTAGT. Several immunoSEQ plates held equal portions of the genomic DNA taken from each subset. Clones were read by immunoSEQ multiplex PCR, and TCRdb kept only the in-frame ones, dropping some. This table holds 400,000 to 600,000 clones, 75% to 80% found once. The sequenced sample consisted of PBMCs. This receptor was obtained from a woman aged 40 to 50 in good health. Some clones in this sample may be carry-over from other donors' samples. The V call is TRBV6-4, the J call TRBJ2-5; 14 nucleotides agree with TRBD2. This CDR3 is CASSPGLAGGDETQYF. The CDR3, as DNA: TGTGCCAGCAGTCCCGGACTAGCGGGAGGTGACGAGACCCAGTACTTC.